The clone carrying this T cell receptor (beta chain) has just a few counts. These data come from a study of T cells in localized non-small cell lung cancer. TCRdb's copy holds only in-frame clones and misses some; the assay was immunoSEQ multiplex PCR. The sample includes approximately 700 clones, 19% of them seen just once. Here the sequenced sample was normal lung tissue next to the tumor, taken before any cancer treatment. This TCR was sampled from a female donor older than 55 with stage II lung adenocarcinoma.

The CDR3 DNA reads TGTGCCAGTAGTATCTCTGGACAGAATTCACCCCTCCACTTT. It yields the protein CASSISGQNSPLHF. V is TRBV19 and J is TRBJ1-6; tentatively, D is TRBD1 (6 bases). The V gene lost 3 bases and the J gene lost 7 bases, with 10 bases spanning the gap. The germline gives CDR1 LNHDA, CDR2 SQIVND (reference sequence). The CDR3 is 14 residues long.